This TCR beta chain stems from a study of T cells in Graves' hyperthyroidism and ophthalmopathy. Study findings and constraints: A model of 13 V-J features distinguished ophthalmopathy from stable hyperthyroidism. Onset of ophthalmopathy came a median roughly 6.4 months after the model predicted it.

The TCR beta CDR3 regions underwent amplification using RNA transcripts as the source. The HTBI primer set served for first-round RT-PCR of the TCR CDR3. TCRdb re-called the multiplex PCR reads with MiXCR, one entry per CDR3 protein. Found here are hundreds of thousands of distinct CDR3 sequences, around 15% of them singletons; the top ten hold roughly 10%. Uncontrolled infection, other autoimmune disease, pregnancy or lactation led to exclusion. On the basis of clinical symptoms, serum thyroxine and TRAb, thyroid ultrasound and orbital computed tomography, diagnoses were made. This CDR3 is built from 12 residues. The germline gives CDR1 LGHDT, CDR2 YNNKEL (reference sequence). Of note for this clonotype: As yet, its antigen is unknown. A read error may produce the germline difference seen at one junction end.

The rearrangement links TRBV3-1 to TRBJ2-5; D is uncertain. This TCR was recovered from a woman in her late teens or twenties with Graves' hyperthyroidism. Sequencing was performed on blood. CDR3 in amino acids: CASSRSSRTSNF. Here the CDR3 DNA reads TGTGCCAGCAGCCGAAGCTCTCGCACTTCCAACTTC.